These T cell receptor beta chains were read from a single sample in a study of response to subunit inactivated influenza vaccine. A single record per CDR3 protein comes from TCRdb applying MiXCR to the RT-PCR reads. This sample has about 240,000 distinct CDR3 sequences, with 9.5% to 15% found just once. Specimen: non-naive T cells sorted from PBMCs, collected approximately 15 days before vaccination. These receptors were collected from a man in his fifties who received an inactivated influenza vaccine. Each CDR3 is given with its conserved first and last residue. A D gene is named only where the DNA matches it firmly. A clone size is listed for some rows: how often the clone was seen (once, few, many), or a class if it is expanded.

J	V	D	size	CDR3	DNA
TRBJ2-2	TRBV30	TRBD2	-	CAYQRLAGITGELFF	TGTGCCTACCAACGACTAGCGGGTATCACCGGGGAGCTGTTTTTT
TRBJ1-2	TRBV4-2	-	few	CASSHPLGTHGYTF	TGTGCCAGCAGCCACCCGTTGGGCACGCATGGCTACACCTTC
TRBJ2-1	TRBV6-5	TRBD1	-	CASSLTGTGAYNEQFF	TGTGCCAGCAGCTTGACTGGGACAGGGGCATACAATGAGCAGTTCTTC
TRBJ1-4	TRBV20-1	-	few	CSAGLGTGNEKLFF	TGCAGTGCTGGACTCGGGACGGGTAATGAAAAACTGTTTTTT
TRBJ2-5	TRBV4-3	TRBD1	-	CASSQDSPGTGVETQYF	TGCGCCAGCAGCCAAGATTCCCCCGGGACAGGGGTAGAGACCCAGTACTTC
TRBJ2-1	TRBV20-1	-	few	CSARDVFYNEQFF	TGCAGTGCTAGAGATGTGTTTTACAATGAGCAGTTCTTC
TRBJ2-3	TRBV28	TRBD1	-	CASSSQTGGTDTQYF	TGTGCCAGCAGTTCCCAGACAGGGGGCACAGATACGCAGTATTTT
TRBJ2-5	TRBV5-1	-	many	CASSLGRTQETQYF	TGCGCCAGCAGCTTGGGCCGGACTCAAGAGACCCAGTACTTC
TRBJ2-7	TRBV10-3	-	many	CAISDLNEQYF	TGCGCCATCAGTGACCTCAACGAGCAGTACTTC
TRBJ1-5	TRBV20-1	-	-	CSARRDGPQHF	TGCAGTGCTAGACGGGATGGGCCCCAGCATTTT
TRBJ2-1	TRBV7-2	-	few	CASSRGTSAEQFF	TGTGCCAGCAGCCGAGGTACGAGCGCGGAGCAGTTCTTC
TRBJ2-7	TRBV29-1	TRBD2	medium-sized	CSARLATTYEQYF	TGCAGCGCCAGACTAGCGACCACCTACGAGCAGTACTTC
TRBJ1-6	TRBV5-1	-	-	CASSLEGRQDNSPLHF	TGCGCCAGCAGCTTGGAGGGACGCCAAGATAATTCACCCCTCCACTTT
TRBJ2-7	TRBV6-5	-	few	CASSYYSGKTFYEQYF	TGTGCCAGCAGTTACTATTCGGGAAAAACCTTCTACGAGCAGTACTTC
TRBJ2-1	TRBV15	TRBD2	-	CATSRDPGVAGDEQFF	TGTGCCACCAGCAGAGACCCCGGGGTGGCGGGGGATGAGCAGTTCTTC
TRBJ2-4	TRBV2	-	few	CASRDILAKNIQYF	TGTGCCAGCAGGGACATCCTAGCCAAAAACATTCAGTACTTC
TRBJ1-5	TRBV12-3/TRBV12-4	-	-	CASSRNSNQPQHF	TGTGCCAGCAGTCGTAATAGCAATCAGCCCCAGCATTTT
TRBJ2-1	TRBV3-1	-	-	CASSQGTFIYNEQFF	TGTGCCAGCAGCCAAGGGACCTTTATCTACAATGAGCAGTTCTTC
TRBJ2-3	TRBV24-1	TRBD2	many	CATSEVTSGTDTQYF	TGTGCCACCAGTGAGGTGACTAGCGGCACAGATACGCAGTATTTT
TRBJ2-5	TRBV28	TRBD2	few	CASSFTSGRDQETQYF	TGTGCCAGCAGTTTCACGAGCGGGAGGGACCAAGAGACCCAGTACTTC
TRBJ2-5	TRBV7-2	-	-	CASSFGTDLYQETQYF	TGTGCCAGCAGCTTTGGAACAGACTTATACCAAGAGACCCAGTACTTC
TRBJ2-5	TRBV4-1	-	few	CASSQVGDGETQYF	TGCGCCAGCAGCCAAGTCGGGGACGGGGAGACCCAGTACTTC
TRBJ2-1	TRBV2	-	few	CASSTLDGYNEQFF	TGTGCCAGCAGTACGTTGGACGGTTACAATGAGCAGTTCTTC
TRBJ2-1	TRBV27	TRBD1	many	CASMSWDSVAYEQFF	TGTGCCAGCATGTCATGGGACAGCGTTGCCTATGAGCAGTTCTTC
TRBJ1-1	TRBV20-1	-	few	CSAREMNTEAFF	TGCAGTGCTAGAGAGATGAACACTGAAGCTTTCTTT
TRBJ2-5	TRBV6-1	TRBD2	-	CASSKTVGGTRETQYF	TGTGCCAGCAGTAAAACAGTGGGGGGGACCCGGGAGACCCAGTACTTC
TRBJ2-1	TRBV7-2	TRBD2	-	CASSLASGTIALNEQFF	TGTGCCAGCAGCTTAGCTTCCGGGACTATCGCTTTAAATGAGCAGTTCTTC
TRBJ2-2	TRBV2	-	few	CASSEQGPTGELFF	TGTGCCAGCAGTGAACAGGGACCCACCGGGGAGCTGTTTTTT
TRBJ1-5	TRBV6-5	-	many	CASSYRGGYPQHF	TGTGCCAGCAGTTACCGGGGGGGGTATCCCCAGCATTTT
TRBJ2-7	TRBV15	-	few	CATSRGTGTGSYEQYF	TGTGCCACCAGCAGAGGAACCGGGACGGGCTCCTACGAGCAGTACTTC
TRBJ1-5	TRBV5-1	-	-	CASSPGVPGSNQPQHF	TGCGCCAGCAGCCCCGGGGTCCCTGGGAGCAATCAGCCCCAGCATTTT
TRBJ2-6	TRBV20-1	-	-	CSARVPGANVLTF	TGCAGTGCTAGAGTCCCAGGGGCCAACGTCCTGACTTTC
TRBJ1-5	TRBV7-9	-	many	CASSTNNQPQHF	TGTGCCAGCAGCACAAATAATCAGCCCCAGCATTTT
TRBJ2-3	TRBV27	-	-	CASSLTILPDTQYF	TGTGCCAGCAGTTTAACGATATTGCCGGATACGCAGTATTTT
TRBJ2-5	TRBV7-9	-	-	CASSPGELTQYF	TGTGCCAGCAGCCCAGGGGAACTGACCCAGTACTTC
TRBJ2-1	TRBV24-1	-	many	CATSEEGRGSSYNEQFF	TGTGCCACCAGTGAGGAAGGGCGGGGTAGCTCCTACAATGAGCAGTTCTTC
TRBJ2-5	TRBV11-2	-	few	CASSLVAMGTQYF	TGTGCCAGCAGCTTAGTGGCTATGGGGACCCAGTACTTC
TRBJ2-7	TRBV20-1	-	-	CSALDGGSYEQYF	TGCAGTGCTCTGGACGGGGGCTCCTACGAGCAGTACTTC
TRBJ1-3	TRBV12-5	-	-	CASGSSDRNTIYF	TGTGCTAGTGGTTCCTCGGACCGGAACACCATATATTTT
TRBJ2-5	TRBV5-5	-	few	CASSGGLTQETQYF	TGTGCCAGCAGCGGGGGACTGACCCAAGAGACCCAGTACTTC
TRBJ2-1	TRBV10-2	-	few	CASSELRVWSPYNEQFF	TGCGCCAGCAGTGAGTTAAGGGTTTGGAGCCCCTACAATGAGCAGTTCTTC
TRBJ2-3	TRBV5-6	-	-	CASRPVSGGPDTQYF	TGTGCCAGCAGACCCGTCTCTGGGGGGCCAGATACGCAGTATTTT
TRBJ2-4	TRBV5-8	-	few	CASSATGPKNIQYF	TGTGCCAGCAGCGCAACAGGGCCCAAGAACATTCAGTACTTC
TRBJ1-3	TRBV10-3	-	-	CAISAGLFSGNTIYF	TGTGCCATCAGTGCCGGCCTCTTCTCTGGAAACACCATATATTTT
TRBJ2-3	TRBV9	-	-	CASSGDFLTQYF	TGTGCCAGCAGCGGAGACTTCTTGACGCAGTATTTT
TRBJ2-2	TRBV6-2/TRBV6-3	-	few	CASTRTPFDGELFF	TGTGCCAGCACTCGGACCCCTTTCGACGGGGAGCTGTTTTTT
TRBJ2-1	TRBV5-5	-	-	CASSYQGPYNEQFF	TGTGCCAGCAGCTACCAGGGGCCTTACAATGAGCAGTTCTTC
TRBJ1-3	TRBV12-3/TRBV12-4	-	-	CASIGKSSGNTIYF	TGTGCCAGCATTGGGAAGAGCTCTGGAAACACCATATATTTT
TRBJ2-2	TRBV12-3/TRBV12-4	TRBD2	few	CASRRVAGGYGELFF	TGTGCCAGCAGAAGAGTAGCGGGCGGGTACGGGGAGCTGTTTTTT
TRBJ2-5	TRBV6-2/TRBV6-3	-	-	CASSSAVRTQYF	TGTGCCAGCAGCTCCGCCGTCAGGACCCAGTACTTC
TRBJ2-1	TRBV20-1	TRBD2	few	CSARDWLAGVDEQFF	TGCAGTGCTAGAGATTGGTTAGCGGGAGTGGATGAGCAGTTCTTC
TRBJ2-1	TRBV5-1	TRBD2	-	CASSLSGLAENEQFF	TGCGCCAGCAGCTTGTCAGGACTAGCGGAAAATGAGCAGTTCTTC
TRBJ2-1	TRBV12-3/TRBV12-4	TRBD2	-	CASSAGPTSGEQFF	TGTGCCAGCAGTGCCGGCCCGACTAGCGGGGAGCAGTTCTTC
TRBJ2-7	TRBV20-1	-	-	CSVLPEGYEQYF	TGCAGTGTGCTTCCGGAGGGCTACGAGCAGTACTTC
TRBJ1-1	TRBV4-3	-	few	CASSQEGRATEAFF	TGCGCCAGCAGCCAAGAAGGCAGGGCAACTGAAGCTTTCTTT